A selection of T cell receptor beta chains follows, all from one sample in a study of blood T cells in healthy people across ages. Via MiXCR, TCRdb re-called the 5' RACE reads, giving one row per CDR3 protein. The data contain more than 1.4 million distinct CDR3 sequences, around 42% of them singletons. Sequencing used blood. The receptors were gathered from a woman aged 18-30 years in good health. The CDR3 runs from the conserved cysteine through the conserved F or W. The order of the fields is D gene, J gene, clone size, V gene, CDR3 protein, CDR3 DNA. The D gene is left open where the match is weak. Clone size appears in some rows only: once, few, many, or a class for an expanded clone.

D: TRBD2; J: TRBJ2-5; size: NA; V: TRBV2; CDR3: CASSFGGRAGQETQYF; DNA: TGTGCCAGCAGTTTCGGTGGACGAGCGGGACAAGAGACCCAGTACTTC
D: NA; J: TRBJ2-3; size: NA; V: TRBV10-2; CDR3: CASIDGRNTDTQYF; DNA: TGCGCCAGCATTGACGGGAGAAACACAGATACGCAGTATTTT
D: NA; J: TRBJ2-1; size: NA; V: TRBV3-1; CDR3: CASSQISEEQFF; DNA: TGTGCCAGCAGCCAAATCTCGGAGGAGCAGTTCTTC
D: TRBD2; J: TRBJ2-1; size: NA; V: TRBV4-1; CDR3: CASSQIVLAGGGPYNEQFF; DNA: TGCGCCAGCAGCCAAATCGTACTAGCGGGAGGAGGCCCCTACAATGAGCAGTTCTTC
D: TRBD2; J: TRBJ2-3; size: few; V: TRBV12-3/TRBV12-4; CDR3: CASSSVTSGDTSTDTQYF; DNA: TGTGCCAGCAGTTCGGTGACTAGCGGGGATACTAGCACAGATACGCAGTATTTT
D: TRBD1; J: TRBJ1-1; size: NA; V: TRBV7-9; CDR3: CASSLDIGGMMNTEAFF; DNA: TGTGCCAGCAGCTTAGATATAGGGGGCATGATGAACACTGAAGCTTTCTTT
D: TRBD1; J: TRBJ2-5; size: few; V: TRBV7-9; CDR3: CASSLLGQDGTQYF; DNA: TGTGCCAGCAGCCTTCTGGGACAGGATGGGACCCAGTACTTC
D: TRBD2; J: TRBJ2-3; size: NA; V: TRBV20-1; CDR3: CSAHAGLAGGRVPRYTQYF; DNA: TGCAGTGCCCATGCGGGACTAGCGGGAGGGCGGGTCCCCCGCTATACGCAGTATTTT
D: NA; J: TRBJ1-2; size: few; V: TRBV6-6; CDR3: CASTLTGQTNYGYTF; DNA: TGTGCCAGCACCCTTACCGGACAGACAAACTATGGCTACACCTTC
D: NA; J: TRBJ2-7; size: NA; V: TRBV20-1; CDR3: CSARYTGLPEQYF; DNA: TGCAGTGCTAGATATACAGGCTTGCCCGAGCAGTACTTC
D: NA; J: TRBJ2-4; size: many; V: TRBV10-2; CDR3: CASSNQAKNIQYF; DNA: TGCGCCAGCAGTAACCAAGCCAAAAACATTCAGTACTTC
D: NA; J: TRBJ2-3; size: NA; V: TRBV12-3/TRBV12-4; CDR3: CASSLRESGFTDTQYF; DNA: TGTGCCAGCAGTTTACGTGAATCGGGTTTTACAGATACGCAGTATTTT
D: NA; J: TRBJ2-3; size: few; V: TRBV7-2; CDR3: CASSLYRGSLSDTQYF; DNA: TGTGCCAGCAGCTTATATCGGGGGAGTCTCTCAGATACGCAGTATTTT
D: TRBD1; J: TRBJ1-6; size: once; V: TRBV20-1; CDR3: CSASPPTGGDSPLHF; DNA: TGCAGTGCTAGCCCCCCGACAGGGGGCGACTCACCCCTCCACTTT
D: NA; J: TRBJ1-2; size: few; V: TRBV12-3/TRBV12-4; CDR3: CASSFVGFGYTF; DNA: TGTGCCAGCAGTTTTGTGGGGTTTGGCTACACCTTC
D: TRBD1; J: TRBJ2-3; size: NA; V: TRBV7-3; CDR3: CASSSRTGGDTDTQYF; DNA: TGTGCCAGCAGCTCCCGTACAGGGGGCGACACAGATACGCAGTATTTT
D: NA; J: TRBJ1-2; size: NA; V: TRBV7-9; CDR3: CASSLVRGHGYTF; DNA: TGTGCCAGCAGCTTAGTCAGGGGTCATGGCTACACCTTC
D: TRBD1; J: TRBJ1-2; size: many; V: TRBV28; CDR3: CASSLGDDRVGYTF; DNA: TGTGCCAGCAGTTTAGGGGATGACAGGGTTGGCTACACCTTC
D: TRBD1; J: TRBJ1-5; size: few; V: TRBV27; CDR3: CASSPRDRVQPQHF; DNA: TGCGCCAGCAGTCCTCGGGACAGGGTTCAGCCCCAGCATTTT
D: NA; J: TRBJ2-7; size: few; V: TRBV7-8; CDR3: CASSLSRQSYEQYF; DNA: TGTGCCAGCAGCCTTTCGCGACAGAGCTACGAGCAGTACTTC
D: NA; J: TRBJ1-5; size: NA; V: TRBV3-1; CDR3: CASSQDAAGTVQHF; DNA: TGTGCCAGCAGCCAAGATGCGGCGGGAACCGTCCAGCATTTT
D: NA; J: TRBJ1-4; size: NA; V: TRBV6-5; CDR3: CASSSDRGRGNEKLFF; DNA: TGTGCCAGCAGTTCTGACAGAGGGAGGGGAAATGAAAAACTGTTTTTT
D: TRBD2; J: TRBJ2-1; size: NA; V: TRBV4-1; CDR3: CASSPRLSGGAEWLNEQFF; DNA: TGCGCCAGCAGCCCCAGGCTTAGCGGGGGGGCCGAATGGCTCAATGAGCAGTTCTTC
D: NA; J: TRBJ1-4; size: NA; V: TRBV6-1; CDR3: CASRDSFGKLFF; DNA: TGTGCCAGCAGGGACAGCTTTGGGAAACTGTTTTTT
D: TRBD1; J: TRBJ1-5; size: few; V: TRBV5-1; CDR3: CASSWGQGDQPQHF; DNA: TGCGCCAGCAGCTGGGGGCAGGGGGATCAGCCCCAGCATTTT
D: NA; J: TRBJ1-5; size: NA; V: TRBV20-1; CDR3: CSSRGSNQPQHF; DNA: TGCAGTTCAAGGGGAAGCAATCAGCCCCAGCATTTT
D: TRBD2; J: TRBJ2-3; size: NA; V: TRBV2; CDR3: CASSALGTSGASTDTQYF; DNA: TGTGCCAGCAGTGCGTTAGGGACTAGCGGGGCCAGCACAGATACGCAGTATTTT
D: TRBD2; J: TRBJ2-5; size: few; V: TRBV3-1; CDR3: CASSQELAGGLQETQYF; DNA: TGTGCCAGCAGCCAAGAGCTAGCGGGAGGGCTACAAGAGACCCAGTACTTC
D: NA; J: TRBJ1-4; size: once; V: TRBV20-1; CDR3: CSARDNGNEKLFF; DNA: TGCAGTGCTAGAGATAATGGGAATGAAAAACTGTTTTTT
D: NA; J: TRBJ1-1; size: NA; V: TRBV6-2/TRBV6-3; CDR3: CASSPLTARSRGDTEAFF; DNA: TGTGCCAGCAGTCCCTTGACTGCTCGAAGTAGGGGGGACACTGAAGCTTTCTTT
D: NA; J: TRBJ2-2; size: NA; V: TRBV28; CDR3: CAGSLGAGELFF; DNA: TGTGCCGGCAGTTTAGGCGCCGGGGAGCTGTTTTTT
D: NA; J: TRBJ2-7; size: NA; V: TRBV10-3; CDR3: CAISEGQTYEQYF; DNA: TGTGCCATCAGTGAGGGGCAGACCTACGAGCAGTACTTC
D: TRBD1; J: TRBJ1-1; size: NA; V: TRBV2; CDR3: CASRHRGAAEAFF; DNA: TGTGCCAGCAGGCACAGGGGGGCGGCTGAAGCTTTCTTT
D: TRBD2; J: TRBJ2-1; size: NA; V: TRBV10-2; CDR3: CASRGSGGAGDEQFF; DNA: TGCGCCAGCAGGGGTAGCGGGGGGGCCGGCGATGAGCAGTTCTTC
D: NA; J: TRBJ1-1; size: NA; V: TRBV5-5; CDR3: CASSPGPQGTEAFF; DNA: TGTGCCAGCAGCCCTGGGCCACAGGGCACTGAAGCTTTCTTT
D: NA; J: TRBJ2-1; size: NA; V: TRBV30; CDR3: CACRWDSEQFF; DNA: TGTGCCTGCCGGTGGGATAGTGAGCAGTTCTTC
D: TRBD1; J: TRBJ2-7; size: few; V: TRBV7-2; CDR3: CASSDRGRLKQYF; DNA: TGTGCCAGCAGCGACAGGGGACGATTAAAGCAGTACTTC
D: NA; J: TRBJ2-5; size: NA; V: TRBV2; CDR3: CASSRLTGEGTQYF; DNA: TGTGCCAGCAGTCGCCTCACAGGGGAGGGGACCCAGTACTTC
D: NA; J: TRBJ2-4; size: NA; V: TRBV2; CDR3: CASSIVVAKNIQYF; DNA: TGTGCCAGCAGCATCGTGGTAGCCAAAAACATTCAGTACTTC
D: NA; J: TRBJ2-1; size: few; V: TRBV5-5; CDR3: CASSLVTYLNAYNEQFF; DNA: TGTGCCAGCAGCTTGGTCACTTACCTAAACGCCTACAATGAGCAGTTCTTC
D: TRBD2; J: TRBJ2-7; size: once; V: TRBV29-1; CDR3: CSVERRLAENEQYF; DNA: TGCAGCGTTGAAAGGCGACTAGCTGAGAATGAGCAGTACTTC
D: NA; J: TRBJ2-2; size: NA; V: TRBV4-1; CDR3: CASSQVSGPGELFF; DNA: TGCGCCAGCAGCCAAGTCTCTGGCCCCGGGGAGCTGTTTTTT
D: NA; J: TRBJ1-2; size: NA; V: TRBV6-5; CDR3: CASRWAATNYGYTF; DNA: TGTGCCAGCAGATGGGCCGCGACGAACTATGGCTACACCTTC
D: NA; J: TRBJ2-5; size: few; V: TRBV2; CDR3: CASSPIGDQETQYF; DNA: TGTGCCAGCAGTCCGATTGGGGACCAAGAGACCCAGTACTTC
D: TRBD1; J: TRBJ2-1; size: few; V: TRBV6-1; CDR3: CASSQGSGQFF; DNA: TGTGCCAGCTCACAGGGGAGTGGGCAGTTCTTC
D: NA; J: TRBJ2-7; size: NA; V: TRBV7-7; CDR3: CASSPLRGTEQYF; DNA: TGTGCTAGCAGCCCTTTACGGGGAACTGAGCAGTACTTC
D: NA; J: TRBJ2-5; size: NA; V: TRBV20-1; CDR3: CSAKIAAGLETQYF; DNA: TGCAGTGCCAAAATAGCGGCCGGGTTAGAGACCCAGTACTTC
D: TRBD1; J: TRBJ1-2; size: once; V: TRBV20-1; CDR3: CSARPTGGGTYGYTF; DNA: TGCAGTGCTAGACCTACAGGGGGCGGTACCTATGGCTACACCTTC
D: TRBD1; J: TRBJ2-7; size: few; V: TRBV6-6; CDR3: CASSPGQGGGHEQYF; DNA: TGTGCCAGCAGTCCCGGACAGGGGGGTGGGCACGAGCAGTACTTC
D: TRBD2; J: TRBJ2-3; size: few; V: TRBV3-1; CDR3: CASSQAGGADTQYF; DNA: TGTGCCAGCAGCCAGGCGGGGGGGGCAGATACGCAGTATTTT
D: NA; J: TRBJ2-1; size: few; V: TRBV7-2; CDR3: CASREASTNEQFF; DNA: TGTGCCAGCAGAGAAGCTAGTACCAATGAGCAGTTCTTC
D: TRBD2; J: TRBJ2-1; size: NA; V: TRBV3-1; CDR3: CASRRTSGGANEQFF; DNA: TGTGCCAGCAGGCGGACTAGCGGGGGGGCTAATGAGCAGTTCTTC